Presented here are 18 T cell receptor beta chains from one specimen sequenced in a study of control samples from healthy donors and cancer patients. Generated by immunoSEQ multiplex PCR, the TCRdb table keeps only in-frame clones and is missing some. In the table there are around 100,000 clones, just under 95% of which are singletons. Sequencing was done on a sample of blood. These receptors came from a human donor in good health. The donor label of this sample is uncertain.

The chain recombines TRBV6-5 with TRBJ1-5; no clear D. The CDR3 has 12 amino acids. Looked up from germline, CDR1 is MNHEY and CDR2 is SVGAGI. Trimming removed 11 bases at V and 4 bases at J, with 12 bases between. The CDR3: CAGAKENQPQHF. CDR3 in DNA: TGTGCCGGAGCCAAGGAGAATCAGCCCCAGCATTTT.

The CDR3 DNA reads TGTGCCACCTCGGGTCGGGCTAATTCACCCCTCCACTTT. Its translation: CATSGRANSPLHF. The rearrangement joins TRBV24-1 to TRBJ1-6; no reliable D call. Germline V gene data show CDR1 as KGHDR and CDR2 as SFDVKD. This CDR3 is built from 13 residues. Trimming removed 9 bases from V and 6 bases from J, with 11 bases in between.

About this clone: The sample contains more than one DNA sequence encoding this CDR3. The CDR3 DNA reads as TGCGCCAGCAGCTTGGGTGCCAATGAAAAACTGTTTTTT. Translation gives CASSLGANEKLFF. The V gene is TRBV5-1, the J gene TRBJ1-4, with D unresolved. V lost 0 bases and J lost 5, with 5 bases in between. The CDR3 is made up of 13 amino acids. Germline loops: CDR1 SGHRS, CDR2 YFSETQ.

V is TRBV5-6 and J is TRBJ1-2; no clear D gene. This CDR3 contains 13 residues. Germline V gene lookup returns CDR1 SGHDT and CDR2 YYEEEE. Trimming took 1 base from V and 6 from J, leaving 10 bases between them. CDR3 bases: TGTGCCAGCAGCTTGCCTAACAGTAATGGCTACACCTTC. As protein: CASSLPNSNGYTF.

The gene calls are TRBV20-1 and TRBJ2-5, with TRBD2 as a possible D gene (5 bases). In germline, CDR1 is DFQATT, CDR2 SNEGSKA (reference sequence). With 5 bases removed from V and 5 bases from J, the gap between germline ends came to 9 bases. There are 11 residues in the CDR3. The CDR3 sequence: CSAHLAETQYF. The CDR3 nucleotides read TGCAGTGCTCACCTAGCTGAGACCCAGTACTTC.

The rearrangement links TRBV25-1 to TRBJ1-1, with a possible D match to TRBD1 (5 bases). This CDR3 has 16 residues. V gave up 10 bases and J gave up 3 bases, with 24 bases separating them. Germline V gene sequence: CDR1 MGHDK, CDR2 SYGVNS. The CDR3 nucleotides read TGTGCCACCGGGTTCAAAGGGACCAATGAACACACTGAAGCTTTCTTT. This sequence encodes CATGFKGTNEHTEAFF.

The CDR3 DNA is TGCAGTGGGGACAGCCAAGAGACCCAGTACTTC. As protein: CSGDSQETQYF. V is TRBV20-1 and J is TRBJ2-5, with 7 bases matching TRBD1. Losses at the gene ends were 7 bases for V and 1 base for J; bases not matched to a gene: 0. CDR1 and CDR2 (germline): DFQATT, SNEGSKA (reference sequence). The CDR3 spans 11 residues.

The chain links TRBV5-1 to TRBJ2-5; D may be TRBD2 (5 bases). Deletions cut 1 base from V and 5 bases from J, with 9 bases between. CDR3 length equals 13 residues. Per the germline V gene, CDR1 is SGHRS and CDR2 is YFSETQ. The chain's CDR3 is CASSLTGTETQYF. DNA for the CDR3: TGCGCCAGCAGCTTGACGGGAACCGAGACCCAGTACTTC.

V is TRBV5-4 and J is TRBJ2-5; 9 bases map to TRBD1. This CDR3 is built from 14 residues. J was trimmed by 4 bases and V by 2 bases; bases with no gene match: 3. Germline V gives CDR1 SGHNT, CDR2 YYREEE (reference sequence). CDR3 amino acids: CASSFPGQGETQYF. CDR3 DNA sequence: TGTGCCAGCAGCTTCCCGGGACAGGGAGAGACCCAGTACTTC.

The CDR3 region is CASSLTEQGYQPQHF. CDR3 bases: TGTGCCAGCAGCTTGACGGAACAGGGATATCAGCCCCAGCATTTT. The V and J genes are TRBV5-5 and TRBJ1-5, with D tentatively TRBD1 (6 bases). The CDR3 loop spans 15 amino acids. The V end lost 1 base, the J end lost 5 bases, and 13 bases lay between the germline ends. Per the germline V gene, CDR1 is SGHKS and CDR2 is YYEKEE (reference sequence).

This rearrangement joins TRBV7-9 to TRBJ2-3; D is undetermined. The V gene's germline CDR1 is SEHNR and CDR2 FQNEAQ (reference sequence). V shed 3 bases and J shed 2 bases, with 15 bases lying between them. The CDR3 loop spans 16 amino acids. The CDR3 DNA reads TGTGCCAGCAGCTTCTACGGTAGAGATTCCACAGATACGCAGTATTTT. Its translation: CASSFYGRDSTDTQYF.

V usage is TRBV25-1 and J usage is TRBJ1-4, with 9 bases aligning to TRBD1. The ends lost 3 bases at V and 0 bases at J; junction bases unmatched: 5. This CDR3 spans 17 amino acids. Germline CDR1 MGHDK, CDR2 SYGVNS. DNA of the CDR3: TGTGCCAGCAGTGACCGGGACAGGGCCGCAACTAATGAAAAACTGTTTTTT. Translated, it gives CASSDRDRAATNEKLFF. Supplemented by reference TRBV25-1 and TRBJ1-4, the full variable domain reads EADIYQTPRYLVIGTGKKITLECSQTMGHDKMYWYQQDPGMELHLIHYSYGVNSTEKGDLSSESTVSRIRTEHFPLTLESARPSHTSQYLCASSDRDRAATNEKLFFGSGTQLSVL.

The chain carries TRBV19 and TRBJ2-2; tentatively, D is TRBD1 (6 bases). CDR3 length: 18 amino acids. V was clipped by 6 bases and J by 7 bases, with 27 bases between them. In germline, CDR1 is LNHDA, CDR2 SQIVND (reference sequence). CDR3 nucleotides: TGTGCCAGTAGCCCATCTTGGACCGGACAGATAGTCAACGGGGAGCTGTTTTTT. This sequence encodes CASSPSWTGQIVNGELFF.

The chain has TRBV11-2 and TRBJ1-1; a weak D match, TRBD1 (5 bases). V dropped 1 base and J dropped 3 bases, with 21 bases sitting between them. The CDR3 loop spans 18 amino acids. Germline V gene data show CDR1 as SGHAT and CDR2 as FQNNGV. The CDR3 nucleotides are TGTGCCAGCAGCTTAGGCCGAGTGGGAGGGGCGGTCGACACTGAAGCTTTCTTT. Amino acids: CASSLGRVGGAVDTEAFF.

The chain's CDR3 is CASSGAGTGESSGNTIYF. Written as DNA, the CDR3 is TGTGCCAGCAGCGGCGCCGGGACAGGTGAAAGCTCTGGAAACACCATATATTTT. The V call is TRBV9, the J call TRBJ1-3, with 8 bases that match TRBD1. In germline, CDR1 is SGDLS, CDR2 YYNGEE. The J segment lost 0 bases and the V segment lost 3 bases, leaving 11 bases of the junction unmatched. The CDR3 consists of 18 residues.

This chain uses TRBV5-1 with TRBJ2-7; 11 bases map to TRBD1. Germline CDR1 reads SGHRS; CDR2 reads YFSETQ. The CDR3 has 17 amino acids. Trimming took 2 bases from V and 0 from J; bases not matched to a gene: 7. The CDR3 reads CASSLIGTGGISYEQYF. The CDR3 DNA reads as TGCGCCAGCAGCTTAATTGGGACAGGGGGGATCTCCTACGAGCAGTACTTC.

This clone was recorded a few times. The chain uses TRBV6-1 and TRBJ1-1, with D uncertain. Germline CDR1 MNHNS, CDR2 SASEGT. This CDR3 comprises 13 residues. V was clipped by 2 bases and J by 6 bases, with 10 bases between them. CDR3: CASSEFTRSEAFF. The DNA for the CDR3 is TGTGCCAGCAGTGAATTTACTAGATCTGAAGCTTTCTTT.

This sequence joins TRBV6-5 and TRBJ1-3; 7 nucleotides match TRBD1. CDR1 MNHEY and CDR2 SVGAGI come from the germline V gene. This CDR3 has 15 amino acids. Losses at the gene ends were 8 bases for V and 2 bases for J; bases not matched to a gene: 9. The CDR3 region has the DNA TGTGCCAGCCCACCTCCAGGGGGGCCTGGAAACACCATATATTTT. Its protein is CASPPPGGPGNTIYF.